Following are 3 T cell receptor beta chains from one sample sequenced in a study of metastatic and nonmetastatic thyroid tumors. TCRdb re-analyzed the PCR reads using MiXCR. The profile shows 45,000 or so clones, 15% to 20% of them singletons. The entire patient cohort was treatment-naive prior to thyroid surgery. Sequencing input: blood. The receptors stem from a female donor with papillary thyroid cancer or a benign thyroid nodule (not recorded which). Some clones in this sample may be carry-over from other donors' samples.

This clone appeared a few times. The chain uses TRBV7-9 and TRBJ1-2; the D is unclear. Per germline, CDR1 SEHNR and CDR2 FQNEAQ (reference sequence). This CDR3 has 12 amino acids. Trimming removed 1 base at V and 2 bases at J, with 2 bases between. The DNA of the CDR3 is TGTGCCAGCAGCTTAGAAAACTATGGCTACACCTTC. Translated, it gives CASSLENYGYTF. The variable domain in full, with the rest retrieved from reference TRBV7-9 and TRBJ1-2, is DTGVSQNPRHKITKRGQNVTFRCDPISEHNRLYWYRQTLGQGPEFLTYFQNEAQLEKSRLLSDRFSAERPKGSFSTLEIQRTEQGDSAMYLCASSLENYGYTFGSGTRLTVV.

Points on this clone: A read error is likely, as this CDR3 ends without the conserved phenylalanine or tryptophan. The CDR3 DNA is TGCGCCAGCAGCTCTGGACAGAGCGCTAACTATGGCTACACCCTC. Translated: CASSSGQSANYGYTL. V gene TRBV5-1 combines with J gene TRBJ1-2; perhaps TRBD1 as D (6 bases). V lost 3 bases and J lost 0, with 12 bases in between. The germline CDR1 and CDR2 sequences are SGHRS and YFSETQ. The CDR3 runs 15 residues.

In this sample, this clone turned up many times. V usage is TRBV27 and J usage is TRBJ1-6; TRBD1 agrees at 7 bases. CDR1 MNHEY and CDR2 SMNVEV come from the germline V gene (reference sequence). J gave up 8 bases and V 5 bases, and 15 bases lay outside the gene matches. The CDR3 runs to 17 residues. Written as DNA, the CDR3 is TGTGCCAGCAGTCGACAGGGTTTACTACACGGGGATTCACCCCTCCACTTT. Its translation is CASSRQGLLHGDSPLHF.